Following are 27 T cell receptor beta chains from one sample sequenced in a study of OX40 agonist ivuxolimab in advanced cancers. Produced via immunoSEQ multiplex PCR; TCRdb's table is partial and in-frame only. Of tens of thousands of clones in the sample, roughly 84% are singletons; the top ten hold approximately 2.6%. Sequencing used CD4+ or CD8+ T cells sorted from blood, obtained in a trial of the OX40 agonist ivuxolimab. The receptor set was obtained from an adult with an advanced solid tumor such as melanoma, head and neck, liver or kidney cancer.

V and J are TRBV7-2 and TRBJ1-5; a weak D match, TRBD1 (5 bases). CDR3 length: 16 residues. Germline V gene sequence: CDR1 SGHTA, CDR2 FQGNSA. Trimming stripped 3 bases from V and 5 bases from J, with 17 bases between. The CDR3 sequence: CASSFAGEGIHQPQHF. CDR3 DNA: TGTGCCAGCAGCTTTGCGGGGGAGGGTATTCATCAGCCCCAGCATTTT.

This clone was counted a few times. The V gene is TRBV5-1, the J gene TRBJ1-5; D might be TRBD1 (5 bases). CDR1 is SGHRS and CDR2 is YFSETQ in the germline V gene. V was trimmed by 4 bases and J by 4 bases, leaving 12 bases between them. This CDR3 contains 14 residues. CDR3 nucleotides: TGCGCCAGCAGCGAGGGAGAGGGGAATCAGCCCCAGCATTTT. It yields the protein CASSEGEGNQPQHF.

This chain uses TRBV7-3 with TRBJ2-2; D gene unclear. Trimming pared 2 bases from V and 4 bases from J, leaving 8 bases between. The CDR3 is 14 residues long. The germline gives CDR1 SGHTA, CDR2 FQGTGA. The CDR3 protein is CASSLADLTGELFF. Here the CDR3 DNA reads TGTGCCAGCAGCTTAGCGGATCTCACCGGGGAGCTGTTTTTT.

The chain joins TRBV7-8 to TRBJ2-3; 8 bases map to TRBD1. The CDR3 totals 14 residues. Per germline, CDR1 SGHVS and CDR2 FQNEAQ. V lost 3 bases and J lost 3; bases outside the gene matches: 2. The CDR3 loop reads CASSLDRATDTQYF. For the CDR3, the DNA is TGTGCCAGCAGCTTGGACAGGGCGACAGATACGCAGTATTTT.

The rearrangement uses TRBV10-2 and TRBJ2-5, with D perhaps TRBD1 (6 bases). Germline V CDR1 and CDR2: WSHSY, SAAADI. Between the trimmed V and J ends, which lost 3 bases and 3 bases, there was a span of 8 bases. The CDR3 runs to 13 residues. CDR3 amino acids: CASSEWTEETQYF. The CDR3, as DNA: TGCGCCAGCAGTGAATGGACAGAAGAGACCCAGTACTTC.

The chain has TRBV13 and TRBJ2-2; 10 nucleotides align to TRBD1. The CDR3 extends over 18 amino acids. V shed 5 bases and J 3 bases; nucleotides not matched to a gene: 12. Germline V CDR1 and CDR2: PRHDT, FYEKMQ (reference sequence). The DNA of the CDR3 is TGTGCCAGCAGCCGGCGGCGACAGGGGGCTCCTTACACCGGGGAGCTGTTTTTT. Its protein product is CASSRRRQGAPYTGELFF.

This clone was counted only a few times. This chain joins TRBV19 and TRBJ1-1; D is ambiguous. Germline-derived CDR1 and CDR2 are LNHDA and SQIVND (reference sequence). This CDR3 has 13 residues. Trimming took off 8 bases at V and 3 bases at J, with 13 bases between the two ends. The CDR3: CASSADTDTEAFF. CDR3 in DNA: TGTGCCAGTTCTGCCGACACCGACACTGAAGCTTTCTTT.

The chain carries TRBV2 and TRBJ2-2; a weak D match, TRBD2 (6 bases). Trimming left V 6 bases short and J 4 bases short, with 12 bases between. Germline CDR1 reads SNHLY; CDR2 reads FYNNEI. The CDR3 is made up of 14 amino acids. The CDR3 DNA reads as TGTGCCAGCAGCGGGAGCGCGCTCACCGGGGAGCTGTTTTTT. Its protein product is CASSGSALTGELFF.

The chain combines TRBV9 with TRBJ1-2; D gene ambiguous. The CDR3 consists of 15 residues. Germline lookup yields CDR1 SGDLS and CDR2 YYNGEE. Deletions cut 0 bases from V and 8 bases from J, with 17 bases between. CDR3 nucleotides: TGTGCCAGCAGCGTAGAGGCACGGGGTATCTTGGGCTACACCTTC. Its translation is CASSVEARGILGYTF.

The chain combines TRBV2 with TRBJ2-7; the D is unclear. Looked up from germline, CDR1 is SNHLY and CDR2 is FYNNEI. The CDR3 is 13 amino acids. V was cut by 6 bases and J by 6 bases, with 15 bases left in between. CDR3 bases: TGTGCCAGCAGCCGACTCAACAGAGGCGAGCAGTACGTC. Protein sequence: CASSRLNRGEQYV.

The J gene is TRBJ1-2, the V gene TRBV7-3; a possible D gene is TRBD1 (5 bases). Germline values: CDR1 SGHTA, CDR2 FQGTGA. V lost 2 bases to trimming and J lost 6 bases, with 10 bases between them. There are 13 residues in the CDR3. The CDR3 here is CASSLGAGDGYTF. Here the CDR3 DNA reads TGTGCCAGCAGCTTAGGGGCCGGGGATGGCTACACCTTC.

The CDR3 nucleotides read TGCGCCAGCAGCCAAGGCCTAAGACGGACTAGTCGGCAGTATTTT. Translation: CASSQGLRRTSRQYF. This chain connects TRBV4-3 to TRBJ2-3; TRBD2 agrees at 7 bases. CDR3 length: 15 residues. The J segment lost 11 bases and the V segment lost 1 base, leaving 12 bases of the junction unmatched. CDR1 LGHNA and CDR2 YSLEER come from the germline V gene.

V usage is TRBV6-5 and J usage is TRBJ2-2, with D unresolved. Trimming removed 8 bases at V and 3 bases at J, with 7 bases between. The CDR3 is 12 residues long. Germline CDR1 reads MNHEY; CDR2 reads SVGAGI. The CDR3 DNA sequence: TGTGCCAGCCGAACCTACACCGGGGAGCTGTTTTTT. It translates to CASRTYTGELFF.

This chain connects TRBV5-1 to TRBJ1-4; no reliable D call. Trimming shortened V by 0 bases and J by 3 bases, and 6 bases separated the two germline ends. The CDR3 is 14 residues long. Germline assignment: CDR1 SGHRS and CDR2 YFSETQ. CDR3 residues: CASSLEPPNEKLFF. In DNA, the CDR3 is TGCGCCAGCAGCTTGGAACCTCCTAATGAAAAACTGTTTTTT. Filled out from reference TRBV5-1 and TRBJ1-4, the complete variable domain reads KAGVTQTPRYLIKTRGQQVTLSCSPISGHRSVSWYQQTPGQGLQFLFEYFSETQRNKGNFPGRFSGRQFSNSRSEMNVSTLELGDSALYLCASSLEPPNEKLFFGSGTQLSVL.

V is TRBV7-3 and J is TRBJ2-6; D is unclear. This CDR3 is 14 amino acids long. V was cut by 4 bases and J by 1 base, with 5 bases left in between. Germline CDR1 reads SGHTA; CDR2 reads FQGTGA. This chain's CDR3 is CASSSGSGANVLTF. CDR3 coding DNA: TGTGCCAGCAGCTCTGGTTCTGGGGCCAACGTCCTGACTTTC.

This chain connects TRBV10-3 to TRBJ1-3, with D maybe TRBD1 (6 bases). CDR3 length: 15 amino acids. V lost 0 bases and J lost 8, with 14 bases in between. Germline loops: CDR1 ENHRY, CDR2 SYGVKD. CDR3 amino acids: CAISESTGNGDTIYF. Written as DNA, the CDR3 is TGTGCCATCAGTGAGTCCACAGGGAACGGGGACACCATATATTTT.

The J gene is TRBJ1-2, the V gene TRBV5-5, with 8 bases matching TRBD1. The germline V gene has CDR1 SGHKS and CDR2 YYEKEE (reference sequence). Trimming at V came to 4 bases and at J to 4 bases, leaving 9 bases not matched to a gene. The CDR3 has 15 amino acids. As DNA, the CDR3 is TGTGCCAGCAGCACCGGACAGGGTAACGCCTATGGCTACACCTTC. This sequence encodes CASSTGQGNAYGYTF.

The J gene is TRBJ2-5, the V gene TRBV18, with 8 bases that match TRBD1. The V segment lost 0 bases and the J segment 1 base; nucleotides outside the gene matches: 4. The CDR3 loop spans 16 amino acids. Germline V gene sequence: CDR1 KGHSH, CDR2 LQKENI. This chain's CDR3 is CASSPPTGAGQETQYF. CDR3 DNA: TGTGCCAGCTCACCACCGACAGGGGCTGGCCAAGAGACCCAGTACTTC.

This sequence joins TRBV6-5 and TRBJ1-5; possibly TRBD1 for D (5 bases). Deletions cut 4 bases from V and 6 bases from J, with 16 bases between. CDR1 MNHEY and CDR2 SVGAGI come from the germline V gene. This CDR3 comprises 15 residues. This chain's CDR3 is CASSSTGPGVQPQHF. CDR3 DNA sequence: TGTGCCAGCAGTTCAACGGGACCGGGAGTTCAGCCCCAGCATTTT.

V is TRBV7-2 and J is TRBJ1-2; D remains ambiguous. V lost 3 bases and J 4 bases, leaving 9 bases between the germline ends. Germline V CDR1 and CDR2: SGHTA, FQGNSA. This CDR3 has 13 residues. This CDR3 reads CASSFGRIYGYTF. CDR3 sequence (DNA): TGTGCCAGCAGCTTTGGACGGATCTATGGCTACACCTTC.

The chain has TRBV6-5 and TRBJ2-7; D may be TRBD1 (6 bases). Germline V gives CDR1 MNHEY, CDR2 SVGAGI. V lost 6 bases, J lost 2 bases, and 11 bases lay in between. The CDR3 is 13 amino acids. DNA for the CDR3: TGTGCCAGCAGCGGGACACTAACCTACGAGCAGTACGTC. Amino acid sequence: CASSGTLTYEQYV.

This chain uses TRBV19 with TRBJ1-6; 11 nucleotides line up with TRBD1. Trimming cost V 6 bases and J 7 bases; bases outside gene matches: 8. The length of the CDR3 is 16 residues. Germline lookup yields CDR1 LNHDA and CDR2 SQIVND (reference sequence). In DNA form, the CDR3 reads TGTGCCAGTAGCGGACAGGGGGCGGAAGGCAATTCACCCCTCCACTTT. Amino acid sequence: CASSGQGAEGNSPLHF. Filled out from reference TRBV19 and TRBJ1-6, the complete variable domain reads DGGITQSPKYLFRKEGQNVTLSCEQNLNHDAMYWYRQDPGQGLRLIYYSQIVNDFQKGDIAEGYSVSREKKESFPLTVTSAQKNPTAFYLCASSGQGAEGNSPLHFGNGTRLTVT.

This chain uses TRBV6-5 with TRBJ1-6; D gene unclear. The germline CDR1 and CDR2 sequences are MNHEY and SVGAGI. Trimming stripped 2 bases from V and 7 bases from J, with 9 bases between. The CDR3 extends over 14 amino acids. CDR3 amino acids: CASSYEYQNSPLHF. The CDR3 DNA reads as TGTGCCAGCAGTTACGAGTATCAGAATTCACCCCTCCACTTT.

V gene TRBV7-2 combines with J gene TRBJ2-5, with TRBD2 as a possible D gene (7 bases). The CDR3 sequence is 13 residues long. The V gene lost 5 bases and the J gene lost 10 bases, with 17 bases spanning the gap. CDR1 and CDR2 from the germline V gene are SGHTA and FQGNSA. The CDR3 DNA reads as TGTGCCAGCAGCCCAGGGCGGGGGCTCGGCCAGTACTTC. Protein: CASSPGRGLGQYF.

This clone was seen once. The chain carries TRBV7-9 and TRBJ1-5; tentative D call: TRBD1 (6 bases). There are 15 residues in the CDR3. The V gene's germline CDR1 is SEHNR and CDR2 FQNEAQ (reference sequence). The ends were cut back, 1 base at V and 6 bases at J, with 13 bases in the middle. In nucleotides, the CDR3 is TGTGCCAGCAGCTTAGATTCGGGGGGCGGTCAGCCCCAGCATTTT. Translation gives CASSLDSGGGQPQHF.

V usage is TRBV7-9 and J usage is TRBJ1-2; the D gene is possibly TRBD1 (5 bases). V gave up 5 bases and J gave up 2 bases, with 9 bases separating them. Germline V lookup: CDR1 SEHNR, CDR2 FQNEAQ (reference sequence). This CDR3 contains 13 residues. The CDR3 region has the DNA TGTGCCAGCAGCCCTCAGGGAAACTATGGCTACACCTTC. Translation gives CASSPQGNYGYTF.

The chain combines TRBV7-9 with TRBJ1-1, with no clear D. Trimming took off 3 bases at V and 5 bases at J, with 7 bases between the two ends. The CDR3 spans 12 residues. CDR1 is SEHNR and CDR2 is FQNEAQ in the germline V gene (reference sequence). This CDR3 reads CASSLLWTEAFF. The CDR3 bases are TGTGCCAGCAGCTTGTTGTGGACTGAAGCTTTCTTT. The entire variable domain, with the rest obtained from reference TRBV7-9 and TRBJ1-1, is as follows: DTGVSQNPRHKITKRGQNVTFRCDPISEHNRLYWYRQTLGQGPEFLTYFQNEAQLEKSRLLSDRFSAERPKGSFSTLEIQRTEQGDSAMYLCASSLLWTEAFFGQGTRLTVV.